Described below is a single T cell receptor (beta chain) sequence and its context. Its antigen is undetermined. The data stem from a study of shared clonotypes between healthy human individuals. Findings and limits, study-wide: With a handful of donors compared, roughly 5% of naive CD4 clonotypes were shared. Across subsets, estimated richness was generally greater for naive than for memory populations.

The assay was immunoSEQ multiplex PCR, and TCRdb's table has in-frame clones only and misses some. The data hold over a million clones, with 70% to 80% observed a single time. The germline gives CDR1 SGHTA, CDR2 FQGNSA. The V and J ends lost 2 bases and 4 bases respectively, with 5 bases between them. The CDR3 totals 13 residues. The rearrangement uses TRBV7-2 and TRBJ2-2; the D is unclear. The sequenced sample consisted of memory CD4+ T cells from PBMCs. The subset denotes: CD45RA-negative fraction. The receptor comes from a man younger than 30 in good health. Some clones in this sample may be carry-over from other donors' samples. The CDR3 DNA sequence: TGTGCCAGCAGCTTAAGACGCACCGGGGAGCTGTTTTTT. It encodes CASSLRRTGELFF.